The 23 T cell receptor beta chains below all came from one sample that was sequenced in a study of somatic reversion in DOCK8 deficiency. One-step amplicon PCR with EuroClonality-NGS primers amplified TRB from roughly 100 ng genomic DNA. TCRdb reanalysed the multiplex PCR reads using MiXCR and keeps one entry per CDR3 protein. Of several thousand distinct CDR3 sequences in the sample, about 25% were seen once. The sequenced material came from peripheral blood. These receptors all stem from a human donor in good health.

The rearrangement joins TRBV12-3 or TRBV12-4 to TRBJ1-6; D unclear. V lost 1 base and J 7 bases, leaving 8 bases between the germline ends. This CDR3 is 14 amino acids long. This CDR3 is CASSLGGTNSPLHF. As DNA, the CDR3 is TGTGCCAGCAGTTTAGGTGGAACGAATTCACCCCTCCACTTT.

This clonotype is deemed medium-sized. In DNA, the CDR3 is TGTGCCAGTAGTGAGATGGATGAAGCTTTCTTT. Translation gives CASSEMDEAFF. J is TRBJ1-1 and V is TRBV19; no definite D call. V was pared by 5 bases and J by 7 bases, with 8 bases between. Germline V CDR1 and CDR2: LNHDA, SQIVND (reference sequence). This CDR3 is 11 amino acids long. Complete variable domain (other parts from reference TRBV19 and TRBJ1-1): DGGITQSPKYLFRKEGQNVTLSCEQNLNHDAMYWYRQDPGQGLRLIYYSQIVNDFQKGDIAEGYSVSREKKESFPLTVTSAQKNPTAFYLCASSEMDEAFFGQGTRLTVV.

J is TRBJ1-2 and V is TRBV9; TRBD1 might be the D (5 bases). V lost 4 bases and J 2 bases, leaving 12 bases between the germline ends. This CDR3 is built from 14 residues. Per germline, CDR1 SGDLS and CDR2 YYNGEE. The CDR3 nucleotides read TGTGCCAGCAGCCCAGGGACGGAGAACTATGGCTACACCTTC. It translates to CASSPGTENYGYTF.

This chain joins TRBV20-1 and TRBJ1-6; no reliable D call. Trimming pared 6 bases from V and 14 bases from J, leaving 20 bases between. There are 13 residues in the CDR3. CDR1 is DFQATT and CDR2 is SNEGSKA in the germline V gene (reference sequence). For the CDR3, the DNA is TGCAGTGCCAACAACGGAGATTTTACCGCCCTCCACTTT. It yields the protein CSANNGDFTALHF.

The chain uses TRBV6-2 or TRBV6-3 and TRBJ2-1; 11 bases fit TRBD2. Germline CDR1 is MNHEY and CDR2 is SVGEGT. The CDR3 covers 15 residues. The ends lost 7 bases at V and 6 bases at J; junction bases unmatched: 8. CDR3 amino acids: CASTWGLAESNEQFF. DNA for the CDR3: TGTGCCAGCACCTGGGGACTAGCGGAAAGCAATGAGCAGTTCTTC.

There are a few counts of this clonotype. The genes are TRBV10-2 and TRBJ2-7; D may be TRBD2 (5 bases). The germline V gene has CDR1 WSHSY and CDR2 SAAADI. V was trimmed by 8 bases and J by 2 bases, leaving 16 bases between them. The CDR3 length is 14 residues. The CDR3 coding sequence is TGCGCCAGCCAAAACAGAGGGCCCCCCTACGAGCAGTACTTC. Translating gives CASQNRGPPYEQYF.

The chain recombines TRBV6-6 with TRBJ2-7; D is perhaps TRBD2 (5 bases). Germline V CDR1 and CDR2: MNHNY, SVGAGI (reference sequence). Deletions cut 10 bases from V and 1 base from J, with 14 bases between. The CDR3 is made up of 13 amino acids. The CDR3 loop reads CATGMVQSYEQYF. In DNA form, the CDR3 reads TGTGCCACCGGGATGGTCCAATCCTACGAGCAGTACTTC.

The chain links TRBV5-1 to TRBJ1-6; possibly TRBD1 for D (5 bases). The CDR3 length is 14 residues. Germline CDR1 and CDR2: SGHRS and YFSETQ. Trimming removed 1 base at V and 8 bases at J, with 10 bases between. The CDR3 is CASSLSGGDSPLHF. In DNA, the CDR3 is TGCGCCAGCAGCTTGTCGGGGGGTGATTCACCCCTCCACTTT.

Judged by abundance, this clonotype is medium-sized (0.01 to 0.1%). The J gene is TRBJ1-4, the V gene TRBV11-2; 10 positions match TRBD1. V was clipped by 5 bases and J by 6 bases; unmatched bases: 18. The CDR3 sequence is 19 residues long. The germline V gene has CDR1 SGHAT and CDR2 FQNNGV. CDR3 coding DNA: TGTGCCAGCAGCCCAGGGACAGGGGTATCAAGGATTCTTCATGAAAAACTGTTTTTT. Amino acid sequence: CASSPGTGVSRILHEKLFF.

Judged by abundance, this clonotype is medium-sized. The gene calls are TRBV12-3 or TRBV12-4 and TRBJ1-1; D gene unclear. This CDR3 region has 16 residues. Trimming removed 3 bases from V and 10 bases from J, with 24 bases in between. The CDR3 sequence is CASSLSGYGPSKLAFF. Here the CDR3 DNA reads TGTGCCAGCAGTTTGTCGGGGTATGGGCCTTCTAAACTAGCTTTCTTT.

This chain uses TRBV5-6 with TRBJ2-7; 9 bases agree with TRBD1. V was pared by 4 bases and J by 6 bases, with 14 bases of the junction left unmatched. Germline loops: CDR1 SGHDT, CDR2 YYEEEE. This CDR3 is 16 amino acids long. CDR3 residues: CASSPSYPGTGTEQYF. In DNA, the CDR3 is TGTGCCAGCAGCCCAAGTTACCCCGGGACAGGGACCGAGCAGTACTTC.

This clonotype qualifies as medium-sized. The chain couples TRBV19 to TRBJ1-5; D gene uncertain. With 5 bases removed from V and 7 bases from J, the gap between germline ends came to 12 bases. The CDR3 extends over 13 amino acids. Germline V lookup: CDR1 LNHDA, CDR2 SQIVND (reference sequence). DNA of the CDR3: TGTGCCAGTAGTCTCTACACGGGGCAGCCCCAGCATTTT. As protein: CASSLYTGQPQHF. Together with reference TRBV19 and TRBJ1-5, the CDR3 gives the full variable domain: DGGITQSPKYLFRKEGQNVTLSCEQNLNHDAMYWYRQDPGQGLRLIYYSQIVNDFQKGDIAEGYSVSREKKESFPLTVTSAQKNPTAFYLCASSLYTGQPQHFGDGTRLSIL.

The V and J genes are TRBV4-1 and TRBJ1-1; no clear D. V was shortened by 6 bases and J by 1 base, with 18 bases between the two germline ends. The length of the CDR3 is 16 residues. CDR1 is MGHRA, CDR2 YSYEKL, per germline. The CDR3 sequence: CASRRSDRFSNTEAFF. The CDR3 nucleotides read TGCGCCAGCAGGCGTTCGGATCGCTTCTCGAACACTGAAGCTTTCTTT.

In its sample, this clonotype is medium-sized (0.01 to 0.1%). V and J are TRBV11-2 and TRBJ1-3; TRBD1 might be the D (5 bases). V lost 5 bases, J lost 6 bases, and 11 bases lay in between. The CDR3 extends over 13 amino acids. Per the germline V gene, CDR1 is SGHAT and CDR2 is FQNNGV. The CDR3, as DNA: TGTGCCAGCAGCCCCGACGGACAAAACACCATATATTTT. Translating it yields CASSPDGQNTIYF.

This clonotype is categorized as medium-sized (0.01 to 0.1%). V and J are TRBV4-1 and TRBJ1-1; D is perhaps TRBD1 (6 bases). The CDR3 runs to 14 residues. Germline V gene sequence: CDR1 MGHRA, CDR2 YSYEKL. The V and J ends lost 1 base and 4 bases respectively, with 10 bases between them. In DNA, the CDR3 is TGCGCCAGCAGCCAAGTCAGGGGATTCACTGAAGCTTTCTTT. Its translation is CASSQVRGFTEAFF.

The CDR3 loop is CASERDRETYNEQFF. The CDR3 region has the DNA TGTGCCAGCGAGAGGGACAGGGAGACCTACAATGAGCAGTTCTTC. The V and J genes are TRBV28 and TRBJ2-1, with 9 positions matching TRBD1. The germline CDR1 and CDR2 sequences are MDHEN and SYDVKM. Trimming took 8 bases from V and 2 from J; bases not matched to a gene: 7. This CDR3 region has 15 residues.

The rearrangement links TRBV13 to TRBJ2-2, with TRBD1 matching 9 bases. With 5 bases clipped from V and 5 bases from J, the junction kept 6 bases outside the gene matches. Germline V gene sequence: CDR1 PRHDT, CDR2 FYEKMQ (reference sequence). This CDR3 region has 15 residues. As DNA, the CDR3 is TGTGCCAGCAGCCGGACAGGGGCTCGAACCGGGGAGCTGTTTTTT. Its protein is CASSRTGARTGELFF.

This chain links TRBV9 with TRBJ1-1; D is undetermined. CDR1 and CDR2 from the germline V gene are SGDLS and YYNGEE. V shed 2 bases and J shed 0 bases, with 11 bases lying between them. The CDR3 spans 15 residues. CDR3 DNA: TGTGCCAGCAGCGTTTTGACCACGCTGAACACTGAAGCTTTCTTT. This translates into CASSVLTTLNTEAFF.

By its share, this clonotype is medium-sized. This rearrangement joins TRBV11-1 to TRBJ1-1, with D uncertain. Trimming took 0 bases from V and 3 from J, leaving 8 bases between them. The CDR3 covers 14 residues. Germline V gene sequence: CDR1 SGHAT, CDR2 FQDESV (reference sequence). The DNA for the CDR3 is TGTGCCAGCAGCTTAGCAGGGCTCGACACTGAAGCTTTCTTT. Encoded protein: CASSLAGLDTEAFF.

This clonotype is medium-sized by share. This rearrangement joins TRBV30 to TRBJ1-2; a weak D match, TRBD1 (5 bases). CDR3 length: 13 residues. Germline CDR1 and CDR2: GTSNPN and SVGIG (reference sequence). V was trimmed by 5 bases and J by 4 bases, leaving 14 bases between them. CDR3 nucleotide sequence: TGTGCCTGGGCCGACTTAGGGACCTATGGCTACACCTTC. Translating it yields CAWADLGTYGYTF.

In this sample, this clonotype is medium-sized. The rearrangement links TRBV5-1 to TRBJ1-1, with D uncertain. CDR1 and CDR2 from the germline V gene are SGHRS and YFSETQ. Trimming took off 5 bases at V and 1 base at J, with 3 bases between the two ends. This CDR3 spans 11 amino acids. The CDR3 bases are TGCGCCAGCAGACAGAACACTGAAGCTTTCTTT. Its protein is CASRQNTEAFF. The full variable domain, completed using reference TRBV5-1 and TRBJ1-1, is KAGVTQTPRYLIKTRGQQVTLSCSPISGHRSVSWYQQTPGQGLQFLFEYFSETQRNKGNFPGRFSGRQFSNSRSEMNVSTLELGDSALYLCASRQNTEAFFGQGTRLTVV.

This clonotype showed up just a few times. V is TRBV28 and J is TRBJ2-7; 11 bases line up with TRBD1. Germline V gene data show CDR1 as MDHEN and CDR2 as SYDVKM. V shed 4 bases and J 1 base; nucleotides not matched to a gene: 3. CDR3 length equals 15 residues. The CDR3 bases are TGTGCCAGCAGTTCCGGGACAGGGGGTTCCTACGAGCAGTACTTC. Protein: CASSSGTGGSYEQYF.

In its sample, this clonotype is medium-sized. The chain uses TRBV10-3 and TRBJ1-6; D is unresolved. CDR1 is ENHRY and CDR2 is SYGVKD in the germline V gene. The CDR3 covers 15 residues. V was cut by 3 bases and J by 0 bases, with 6 bases left in between. CDR3 amino acids: CAISDFSSYNSPLHF. CDR3 sequence (DNA): TGTGCCATCAGTGACTTTAGCTCCTATAATTCACCCCTCCACTTT.